The 15 T cell receptor beta chains listed next were all sequenced from one sample in a study of shared clonotypes between healthy human individuals. The protocol was immunoSEQ multiplex PCR, while the TCRdb copy is restricted to in-frame clones and leaves out a portion. The sample shows millions of clones, approximately 90% of them seen only once. The sequenced material came from naive CD4+ T cells sorted from blood. Subset described: CD45RA+ positively selected. These receptor sequences come from a man aged 18 to 35 in good health.

V and J are TRBV5-6 and TRBJ2-2, with 7 bases fitting TRBD1. CDR1 and CDR2 (germline): SGHDT, YYEEEE. Losses at the gene ends were 3 bases for V and 1 base for J; bases not matched to a gene: 9. The CDR3 has 17 amino acids. Here the CDR3 DNA reads TGTGCCAGCAGCTCACCGTCGGGACAGAGGAACACCGGGGAGCTGTTTTTT. As protein: CASSSPSGQRNTGELFF.

The gene calls are TRBV19 and TRBJ1-2; 7 nucleotides agree with TRBD1. V lost 0 bases to trimming and J lost 7 bases; unmatched junction nucleotides: 8. Germline V lookup: CDR1 LNHDA, CDR2 SQIVND (reference sequence). This CDR3 contains 15 residues. As DNA, the CDR3 is TGTGCCAGTAGTATAGATCTCAGACAGGGCGCTGGCTACACCTTC. Translation gives CASSIDLRQGAGYTF.

This rearrangement joins TRBV7-6 to TRBJ2-5; a weak D match, TRBD2 (5 bases). Trimming removed 1 base from V and 4 bases from J, with 16 bases in between. There are 16 residues in the CDR3. The V gene's germline CDR1 is SGHVS and CDR2 FNYEAQ. This CDR3 reads CASSLGLSLARETQYF. CDR3 bases: TGTGCCAGCAGCTTAGGTCTTTCGCTAGCTAGAGAGACCCAGTACTTC.

The rearrangement joins TRBV4-3 to TRBJ2-4; TRBD2 agrees at 15 bases. This CDR3 has 17 amino acids. The trim removed 4 bases at V and 8 bases at J, leaving 9 bases unmatched. Germline CDR1 LGHNA, CDR2 YSLEER. CDR3 nucleotide sequence: TGCGCCAGCAGCCCCACAGGACTAGCGGGAGGGCCTGACATTCAGTACTTC. Translated, it gives CASSPTGLAGGPDIQYF.

The chain employs TRBV18 and TRBJ1-5, with 7 bases identical to TRBD1. Trimming took 5 bases from V and 9 from J; bases not matched to a gene: 4. The CDR3 has 12 residues. Germline assignment: CDR1 KGHSH and CDR2 LQKENI. This chain's CDR3 is CASSAQGGPQHF. CDR3 bases: TGTGCCAGCTCAGCCCAGGGGGGGCCCCAGCATTTT.

The chain has TRBV6-4 and TRBJ2-1; D is uncertain. CDR1 is MRHNA, CDR2 SNTAGT, per germline. The CDR3 has 16 amino acids. V lost 0 bases and J 2 bases, leaving 11 bases between the germline ends. This CDR3 reads CASSDSIVAAYNEQFF. In DNA, the CDR3 is TGTGCCAGCAGTGACTCGATAGTCGCGGCCTACAATGAGCAGTTCTTC.

V is TRBV19 and J is TRBJ2-2; 9 nucleotides align to TRBD1. CDR3 length: 15 residues. Germline CDR1 LNHDA, CDR2 SQIVND (reference sequence). V was pared by 4 bases and J by 7 bases, with 7 bases of the junction left unmatched. The CDR3 nucleotides are TGTGCCAGTAGTAGGGACAGGGATTCGGTCGGGGAGCTGTTTTTT. Protein: CASSRDRDSVGELFF.

The genes are TRBV7-2 and TRBJ2-2, with a weak D call TRBD1 (5 bases). Germline assignment: CDR1 SGHTA and CDR2 FQGNSA. The CDR3 consists of 18 residues. Trimming shortened V by 2 bases and J by 0 bases, and 16 bases separated the two germline ends. DNA for the CDR3: TGTGCCAGCAGCTTAAATCCCCTCAGGGATCCGAACACCGGGGAGCTGTTTTTT. Encoded protein: CASSLNPLRDPNTGELFF.

The chain combines TRBV11-2 with TRBJ2-1, with D unresolved. CDR3 length: 14 amino acids. Germline loops: CDR1 SGHAT, CDR2 FQNNGV. The ends were cut back, 6 bases at V and 0 bases at J, with 9 bases in the middle. CDR3 protein: CASRGFSSYNEQFF. The CDR3 DNA reads as TGTGCCAGCAGGGGGTTTAGCTCCTACAATGAGCAGTTCTTC.

The chain couples TRBV19 to TRBJ1-5, with 11 bases identical to TRBD1. Germline V gene data show CDR1 as LNHDA and CDR2 as SQIVND (reference sequence). The CDR3 sequence is 16 residues long. With V trimmed by 5 bases and J by 1 base, 4 bases remained unmatched. CDR3 sequence (DNA): TGTGCCAGTAGTTCAGGACAGGGGGCAAGCAATCAGCCCCAGCATTTT. Its translation: CASSSGQGASNQPQHF.

On this clone itself: Other nucleotide sequences in the sample specify the same CDR3. This chain connects TRBV30 to TRBJ1-5; D call uncertain. Germline CDR1 GTSNPN, CDR2 SVGIG (reference sequence). The CDR3 has 13 residues. Trimming took off 2 bases at V and 0 bases at J, with 5 bases between the two ends. CDR3 in DNA: TGTGCCTGGAGTATGAATAGCAATCAGCCCCAGCATTTT. Protein: CAWSMNSNQPQHF.

The chain links TRBV15 to TRBJ1-2; a possible D gene is TRBD1 (5 bases). CDR1 is LNHNV and CDR2 is YYDKDF in the germline V gene (reference sequence). Trimming took off 2 bases at V and 9 bases at J, with 16 bases between the two ends. The CDR3 runs 14 residues. Here the CDR3 reads CATSRYDSNGRYTF. CDR3 nucleotides: TGTGCCACCAGCAGATATGACAGCAACGGCCGCTACACCTTC.

This rearrangement joins TRBV9 to TRBJ2-1, with 9 bases fitting TRBD1. Germline V gene data show CDR1 as SGDLS and CDR2 as YYNGEE. J gave up 6 bases and V 2 bases, and 9 bases lay outside the gene matches. CDR3 size: 16 residues. CDR3: CASSVLTGGWGNEQFF. The CDR3 DNA reads TGTGCCAGCAGCGTTCTAACAGGGGGCTGGGGCAATGAGCAGTTCTTC. The full variable domain, rest sourced from reference TRBV9 and TRBJ2-1, is DSGVTQTPKHLITATGQRVTLRCSPRSGDLSVYWYQQSLDQGLQFLIQYYNGEERAKGNILERFSAQQFPDLHSELNLSSLELGDSALYFCASSVLTGGWGNEQFFGPGTRLTVL.

The V gene is TRBV29-1, the J gene TRBJ1-1; 8 nucleotides match TRBD1. From germline, CDR1 is SQVTM and CDR2 ANQGSEA. The CDR3 length is 14 residues. The ends lost 2 bases at V and 1 base at J; junction bases unmatched: 3. Here the CDR3 reads CSVERTGKNTEAFF. The CDR3 nucleotides read TGCAGCGTTGAACGGACAGGGAAGAACACTGAAGCTTTCTTT.

The chain links TRBV25-1 to TRBJ1-1, with TRBD1 identical over 7 bases. Germline V CDR1 and CDR2: MGHDK, SYGVNS. This CDR3 spans 15 amino acids. The junction had 7 bases not matched to a gene; V was cut back by 4 bases and J by 2 bases. CDR3 in amino acids: CASSGLTGTNTEAFF. In DNA form, the CDR3 reads TGTGCCAGCAGTGGACTGACAGGGACCAACACTGAAGCTTTCTTT.